A selection of T cell receptor beta chains follows, all from one sample in a study of shared clonotypes between healthy human individuals. Repertoires were generated with immunoSEQ multiplex PCR, while TCRdb's copy carries only in-frame clones and drops some. This sample yields around 100,000 clones, of which less than 75% are seen a single time; approximately 25% belongs to the top ten. The sample taken for sequencing was memory CD8+ T cells sorted from blood. The receptors derive from a woman in her twenties or thirties in good health. CDR3s leave out the opening cysteine and the closing phenylalanine or tryptophan.

V: TRBV6-1
J: TRBJ2-7
length: 12
CDR3: ASSEGEDTGEQY

V: TRBV15
J: TRBJ2-2
length: 14
CDR3: ATSRGGDVNTGELF

V: TRBV6-5
J: TRBJ2-7
length: 12
CDR3: ASRPGTGGYEQY

V: TRBV6-1
J: TRBJ1-2
length: 14
CDR3: ASSEVGQGVYYGYT

V: TRBV5-1
J: TRBJ2-1
length: 13
CDR3: ASSLDRSSYNEQF

V: TRBV29-1
J: TRBJ2-7
length: 12
CDR3: SVSGTGPSYEQY

V: TRBV21-1
J: TRBJ1-2
length: 12
CDR3: ASSPLDRGPGYT

V: TRBV29-1
J: TRBJ2-1
length: 11
CDR3: SVDSGGVDEQF

V: TRBV5-6
J: TRBJ2-7
length: 10
CDR3: ASSTEPHEQY

V: TRBV6-1
J: TRBJ2-1
length: 12
CDR3: ASSEGGIVYEQF

V: TRBV6-5
J: TRBJ1-2
length: 14
CDR3: ASSYSIGGDPYGYT

V: TRBV27
J: TRBJ1-1
length: 13
CDR3: ASSTRTGRNTEAF

V: TRBV7-9
J: TRBJ2-7
length: 14
CDR3: ASTGTSGSSSYEQY

V: TRBV6-5
J: TRBJ2-2
length: 13
CDR3: ASSLLAGSTGELF

V: TRBV10-3
J: TRBJ1-1
length: 13
CDR3: AISEGVSEDTEAF

V: TRBV13
J: TRBJ1-4
length: 12
CDR3: ASSLGRSNEKLF

V: TRBV14
J: TRBJ2-7
length: 11
CDR3: ASSQNGPYEQY

V: TRBV4-2
J: TRBJ1-2
length: 9
CDR3: ASNEGSGYT